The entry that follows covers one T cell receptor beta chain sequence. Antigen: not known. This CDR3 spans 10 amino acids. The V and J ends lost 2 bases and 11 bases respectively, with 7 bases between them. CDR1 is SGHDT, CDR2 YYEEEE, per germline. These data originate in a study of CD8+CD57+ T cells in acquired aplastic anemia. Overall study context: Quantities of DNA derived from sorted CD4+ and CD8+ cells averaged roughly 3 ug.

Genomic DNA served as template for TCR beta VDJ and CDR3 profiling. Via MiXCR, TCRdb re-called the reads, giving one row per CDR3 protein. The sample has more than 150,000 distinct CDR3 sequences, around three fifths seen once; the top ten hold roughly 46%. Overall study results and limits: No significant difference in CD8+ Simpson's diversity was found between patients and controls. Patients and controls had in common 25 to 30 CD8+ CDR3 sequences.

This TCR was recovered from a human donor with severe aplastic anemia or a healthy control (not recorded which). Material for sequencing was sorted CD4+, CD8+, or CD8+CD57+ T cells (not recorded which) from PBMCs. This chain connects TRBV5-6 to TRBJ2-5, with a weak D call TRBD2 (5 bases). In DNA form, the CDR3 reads TGTGCCAGCAGCTTCAGGACTCAGTACTTC. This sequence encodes CASSFRTQYF.